These 11 T cell receptor beta chains were all obtained from the same sample, sequenced in a study of shared clonotypes between healthy human individuals. As defined, naive CD8 cells were CD45RO-negative and positively selected for CCR7, with terminally differentiated effector memory CD45RA+ cells excluded. The table came from immunoSEQ multiplex PCR; TCRdb's copy has only in-frame clones and leaves some out. The repertoire holds about 2.1 million clones, with 85% to 95% as singletons. Sequencing was done on a sample of naive CD8+ T cells from PBMCs. The receptors were sampled from a man aged 18 to 29 in good health. Some clones in this sample may be carry-over from other donors' samples.

V gene TRBV7-2 combines with J gene TRBJ1-1; TRBD1 matches 7 bases. Germline loops: CDR1 SGHTA, CDR2 FQGNSA. With V trimmed by 5 bases and J by 1 base, 10 bases remained unmatched. This CDR3 region has 16 residues. CDR3 bases: TGTGCCAGCAGCCAAGGGCAGGGGGTCGCGAACACTGAAGCTTTCTTT. The encoded protein is CASSQGQGVANTEAFF.

V usage is TRBV5-6 and J usage is TRBJ1-1; D gene unclear. V lost 0 bases to trimming and J lost 10 bases, with 16 bases between them. The germline CDR1 and CDR2 sequences are SGHDT and YYEEEE. CDR3 length equals 14 residues. CDR3 coding DNA: TGTGCCAGCAGCTTGGGGGATAGTGGAACGGGAGCTTTCTTT. Its protein product is CASSLGDSGTGAFF.

This rearrangement joins TRBV6-1 to TRBJ2-7; 7 bases map to TRBD1. Germline CDR1 reads MNHNS; CDR2 reads SASEGT. V was clipped by 2 bases and J by 13 bases; unmatched bases: 17. The CDR3 contains 15 residues. As DNA, the CDR3 is TGTGCCAGCAGTGAAAGAGTACAGGGGATGGTCGGTGAATACTTC. Amino acids: CASSERVQGMVGEYF.

CDR3 residues: CASSQFTGQGPDTQYF. The CDR3 DNA sequence: TGCGCCAGCAGCCAATTTACAGGACAGGGCCCAGATACGCAGTATTTT. The chain couples TRBV4-1 to TRBJ2-3; 8 nucleotides match TRBD1. The ends lost 2 bases at V and 4 bases at J; junction bases unmatched: 8. The germline V gene has CDR1 MGHRA and CDR2 YSYEKL. The CDR3 consists of 16 residues.

The rearrangement joins TRBV28 to TRBJ2-1, with 13 bases that match TRBD2. This CDR3 region has 16 residues. CDR1 is MDHEN and CDR2 is SYDVKM in the germline V gene. With V trimmed by 8 bases and J by 10 bases, 14 bases remained unmatched. CDR3 sequence (DNA): TGTGCCAGCCACACCCCACTAGCGGGAGGGCCAGGGGAGCAGTTCTTC. As protein: CASHTPLAGGPGEQFF.

The chain combines TRBV28 with TRBJ1-2; no definite D call. Deletions cut 2 bases from V and 3 bases from J, with 22 bases between. The germline CDR1 and CDR2 sequences are MDHEN and SYDVKM. This CDR3 region has 18 residues. The CDR3 sequence is CASSLSPSGTLGDYGYTF. The CDR3 coding sequence is TGTGCCAGCAGTTTAAGTCCATCGGGCACCCTGGGAGACTATGGCTACACCTTC.

This chain links TRBV4-3 with TRBJ2-1, with no clear D. With 0 bases removed from V and 8 bases from J, the gap between germline ends came to 8 bases. This CDR3 comprises 13 residues. CDR1 is LGHNA and CDR2 is YSLEER in the germline V gene. The CDR3, as DNA: TGCGCCAGCAGCCAAGATATAGACTATGAGCAGTTCTTC. This gives the protein CASSQDIDYEQFF.

The V and J genes are TRBV28 and TRBJ1-5, with 7 bases lining up with TRBD1. The CDR3 is made up of 14 amino acids. J gave up 6 bases and V 3 bases, and 5 bases lay outside the gene matches. Per germline, CDR1 MDHEN and CDR2 SYDVKM. CDR3 in amino acids: CASSFQTGIQPQHF. The CDR3 coding sequence is TGTGCCAGCAGTTTCCAGACAGGGATTCAGCCCCAGCATTTT. Drawing the rest from reference TRBV28 and TRBJ1-5, the complete variable domain is DVKVTQSSRYLVKRTGEKVFLECVQDMDHENMFWYRQDPGLGLRLIYFSYDVKMKEKGDIPEGYSVSREKKERFSLILESASTNQTSMYLCASSFQTGIQPQHFGDGTRLSIL.

This chain links TRBV30 with TRBJ2-3, with TRBD2 identical over 8 bases. CDR1 is GTSNPN and CDR2 is SVGIG in the germline V gene (reference sequence). This CDR3 region has 15 residues. The junction had 10 bases not matched to a gene; V was cut back by 2 bases and J by 6 bases. The CDR3 DNA reads as TGTGCCTGGAGTTATCCGGGAGGGCCAGGGGATACGCAGTATTTT. The encoded protein is CAWSYPGGPGDTQYF.

Only one count was recorded for this clone. Within the sample, other DNA sequences also encode this same CDR3. V usage is TRBV9 and J usage is TRBJ1-1, with 8 bases aligning to TRBD1. The CDR3 sequence is 13 residues long. Germline CDR1 is SGDLS and CDR2 is YYNGEE. V gave up 4 bases and J gave up 4 bases; unmatched junction bases: 3. The DNA of the CDR3 is TGTGCCAGCAGCCCAGGGGGCGGCACTGAAGCTTTCTTT. Its translation: CASSPGGGTEAFF.

The chain employs TRBV14 and TRBJ1-1; perhaps TRBD1 as D (6 bases). The length of the CDR3 is 13 residues. V was clipped by 6 bases and J by 6 bases, with 14 bases between them. Per germline, CDR1 SGHDN and CDR2 FVKESK. DNA of the CDR3: TGTGCCAGCAGGGCAAGGGGGTTCGCTGAAGCTTTCTTT. Its protein is CASRARGFAEAFF.